What follows is one T cell receptor beta chain and its context. Its antigen is undetermined. CDR1 ENHRY and CDR2 SYGVKD come from the germline V gene. V was cut by 0 bases and J by 3 bases, with 12 bases left in between. The CDR3 extends over 15 amino acids. The data were obtained in a study of T cells in Graves' hyperthyroidism and ophthalmopathy. Study-level information: Any treatment followed the collection of peripheral blood at initial diagnosis.

Study results and caveats: Blood shared most expanded thyroid clonotypes above 0.001.

The study left out patients who had uncontrolled infection, other autoimmune disease, pregnancy or lactation. Based on clinical symptoms, serum thyroxine and TRAb, thyroid ultrasound and orbital computed tomography, diagnoses were reached. RNA transcripts served as the template for amplifying TCR beta CDR3 regions. When the TCR CDR3 underwent first-round RT-PCR, the HTBI primer set was used. TCRdb reprocessed the multiplex PCR reads with MiXCR, giving one entry per CDR3 protein. The profile shows some 620,000 distinct CDR3 sequences, 15% to 20% of them singletons. The genes are TRBV10-3 and TRBJ2-7; D is possibly TRBD1 or TRBD2 (6 bases each). Sequencing was performed on blood. This receptor was taken from a woman aged 25 to 39 with Graves' hyperthyroidism. The CDR3 is CAISESGGANYEQYF. The CDR3 coding sequence is TGTGCCATCAGTGAGTCGGGGGGCGCGAACTACGAGCAGTACTTC.